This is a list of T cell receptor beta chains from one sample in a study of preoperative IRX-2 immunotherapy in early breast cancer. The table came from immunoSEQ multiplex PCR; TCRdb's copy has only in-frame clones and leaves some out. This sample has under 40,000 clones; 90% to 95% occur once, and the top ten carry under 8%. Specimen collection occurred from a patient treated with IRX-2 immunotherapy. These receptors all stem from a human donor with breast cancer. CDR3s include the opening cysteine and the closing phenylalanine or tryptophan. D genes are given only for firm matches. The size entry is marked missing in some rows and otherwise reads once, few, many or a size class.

CASSESPASSPQHF,TGCGCCAGCAGTGAAAGCCCGGCGTCAAGCCCCCAGCATTTT,.,TRBJ1-5,TRBV10-2,14,.
CASSISPAANTEAFF,TGTGCCAGTAGTATAAGTCCGGCAGCGAACACTGAAGCTTTCTTT,.,TRBJ1-1,TRBV19,15,.
CASSLGRVQPQHF,TGTGCCAGCAGCTTAGGCAGGGTTCAGCCCCAGCATTTT,.,TRBJ1-5,TRBV7-2,13,.
CASSYRGTASDYEQYF,TGTGCCAGCAGCTACCGGGGGACAGCCTCAGACTACGAGCAGTACTTC,.,TRBJ2-7,TRBV7-6,16,.
CASSVDGGNEKLFF,TGTGCCAGCAGCGTTGATGGAGGGAATGAAAAACTGTTTTTT,.,TRBJ1-4,TRBV9,14,.
CASSSGTSAYEQYF,TGTGCCAGCTCATCCGGGACCAGCGCGTACGAGCAGTACTTC,.,TRBJ2-7,TRBV18,14,.
CASSLGGLFRQETQYF,TGTGCCAGCAGCTTAGGGGGACTATTTAGGCAAGAGACCCAGTACTTC,TRBD2,TRBJ2-5,TRBV11-2,16,.
CASLRSGTSYNEQFF,TGTGCCAGCCTACGTAGCGGGACCTCCTACAATGAGCAGTTCTTC,TRBD2,TRBJ2-1,TRBV7-2,15,.
CASSPPGLADTQYF,TGTGCCAGCAGCCCCCCGGGGTTGGCTGATACGCAGTATTTT,.,TRBJ2-3,TRBV7-3,14,.
CASSLASGGADEQFF,TGTGCCAGCAGTTTAGCTAGCGGGGGGGCGGATGAGCAGTTCTTC,TRBD2,TRBJ2-1,TRBV27,15,.
CASYPARTSGGTQETQYF,TGTGCCAGCTATCCGGCCAGGACTAGCGGGGGGACTCAAGAGACCCAGTACTTC,TRBD2,TRBJ2-5,TRBV18,18,.
CASIPPQGRGTGELFF,TGTGCCAGCATTCCCCCCCAGGGGAGGGGAACCGGGGAGCTGTTTTTT,.,TRBJ2-2,TRBV28,16,.
CASSSKSGANIQYF,TGCGCCAGCAGCTCCAAGTCAGGGGCAAACATTCAGTACTTC,.,TRBJ2-4,TRBV5-1,14,.
CASSIGAGAISGANVLTF,TGTGCCAGTAGTATAGGGGCAGGGGCAATCTCTGGGGCCAACGTCCTGACTTTC,.,TRBJ2-6,TRBV19,18,once
CASSTNRGGNEQFF,TGTGCCAGCAGCACGAACAGGGGGGGTAATGAGCAGTTCTTC,.,TRBJ2-1,TRBV5-6,14,.
CATSRPTGASYEQYF,TGTGCCACCAGCAGACCCACAGGCGCGTCCTACGAGCAGTACTTC,.,TRBJ2-7,TRBV15,15,.
CASSLRVGMNTEAFF,TGTGCCAGCAGCTTGCGGGTGGGCATGAACACTGAAGCTTTCTTT,.,TRBJ1-1,TRBV5-6,15,.
CASSLALGTGSYEQYF,TGCGCCAGCAGCTTGGCCCTTGGGACAGGGTCCTACGAGCAGTACTTC,TRBD1,TRBJ2-7,TRBV5-1,16,.
CASSQPTSGRLETQYF,TGCGCCAGCAGCCAGCCGACTAGCGGGAGACTGGAGACCCAGTACTTC,TRBD2,TRBJ2-5,TRBV4-1,16,.
CASSTNQAGTGNTIYF,TGTGCCAGCAGCACTAATCAGGCAGGGACTGGAAACACCATATATTTT,.,TRBJ1-3,TRBV2,16,.
CASRRGQGDNQPQHF,TGTGCCAGCAGGAGGGGACAGGGGGATAATCAGCCCCAGCATTTT,.,TRBJ1-5,TRBV21-1,15,.
CASSLGPAATYEQYF,TGTGCCAGCAGCTTAGGGCCAGCGGCGACTTACGAGCAGTACTTC,.,TRBJ2-7,TRBV7-8,15,once
CASSLGQTNQPQHF,TGTGCCAGCAGTCTCGGACAGACCAATCAGCCCCAGCATTTT,.,TRBJ1-5,TRBV6-5,14,.
CASSEALTVNTEAFF,TGTGCCAGCAGTGAAGCGCTGACGGTGAACACTGAAGCTTTCTTT,.,TRBJ1-1,TRBV2,15,few
CASSTTGGGSTEAFF,TGTGCCAGCAGCACCACAGGCGGGGGGAGCACTGAAGCTTTCTTT,.,TRBJ1-1,TRBV7-2,15,.
CASSSPTQLAKNIQYF,TGTGCCAGCAGCTCCCCGACACAACTAGCCAAAAACATTCAGTACTTC,.,TRBJ2-4,TRBV5-6,16,.
CASSSDVNQPQHF,TGTGCCAGCAGCTCGGACGTCAATCAGCCCCAGCATTTT,.,TRBJ1-5,TRBV7-6,13,.
CASSLGQGNYGYTF,TGTGCCAGCAGCTTGGGACAGGGTAACTATGGCTACACCTTC,TRBD1,TRBJ1-2,TRBV5-6,14,.
CASSPSGGPPGETQYF,TGTGCCAGCAGCCCTAGCGGGGGACCTCCGGGCGAGACCCAGTACTTC,TRBD2,TRBJ2-5,TRBV7-2,16,.
CASSDTSYNEQFF,TGTGCCAGCAGTGACACTAGCTACAATGAGCAGTTCTTC,.,TRBJ2-1,TRBV6-4,13,.
CASSLSGINSPLHF,TGCGCCAGCAGCTTGTCAGGGATAAATTCACCCCTCCACTTT,.,TRBJ1-6,TRBV5-1,14,.
CASSYGGRGTMEQFF,TGTGCCAGCAGTTACGGGGGACGAGGTACAATGGAGCAGTTCTTC,.,TRBJ2-1,TRBV6-5,15,once
CASSLGFTEQYF,TGTGCCAGCAGCTTAGGATTTACCGAGCAGTACTTC,.,TRBJ2-7,TRBV11-2,12,.
CAIMTGPYGYTF,TGTGCCATTATGACAGGGCCCTATGGCTACACCTTC,TRBD1,TRBJ1-2,TRBV28,12,.
CAISVEGFEQYF,TGTGCCATCAGTGTGGAAGGGTTTGAGCAGTACTTC,.,TRBJ2-7,TRBV6-5,12,.
CASSVSGGVYNEQFF,TGTGCCAGCAGCGTCAGCGGGGGGGTCTACAATGAGCAGTTCTTC,TRBD2,TRBJ2-1,TRBV9,15,.
CASSLIPPDLNYGYTF,TGTGCCAGCAGCCTCATTCCCCCGGACCTCAACTATGGCTACACCTTC,.,TRBJ1-2,TRBV4-2,16,medium-sized
CASRRQGSTEAFF,TGTGCCAGCAGAAGACAGGGGAGCACTGAAGCTTTCTTT,TRBD1,TRBJ1-1,TRBV25-1,13,.
CASSSISGTGYNEQYF,TGTGCCAGCAGCTCCATTTCCGGGACAGGTTATAACGAGCAGTACTTC,TRBD1,TRBJ2-7,TRBV5-6,16,.
CASSVALTGGKGAYGYTF,TGTGCCAGCAGCGTAGCTTTGACAGGGGGCAAAGGTGCCTATGGCTACACCTTC,TRBD1,TRBJ1-2,TRBV9,18,.
CASSSRGQGAKGYTF,TGTGCCAGCAGCTCGCGCGGACAGGGGGCGAAAGGCTACACCTTC,TRBD1,TRBJ1-2,TRBV5-6,15,.
CAVKTGIGETQYF,TGTGCCGTCAAGACGGGTATCGGAGAGACCCAGTACTTC,.,TRBJ2-5,TRBV6-5,13,.
CASSPVGGYNQPQHF,TGTGCCAGCAGCCCAGTCGGGGGGTACAATCAGCCCCAGCATTTT,.,TRBJ1-5,TRBV7-9,15,once
CASSSDGYNEQFF,TGTGCCAGCAGTTCCGACGGGTACAATGAGCAGTTCTTC,.,TRBJ2-1,TRBV28,13,.
CASSPPPGAPEAFF,TGTGCCAGCAGCCCACCGCCGGGTGCCCCTGAAGCTTTCTTT,.,TRBJ1-1,TRBV7-6,14,.
CASSAYIGEETQYF,TGTGCCAGCAGTGCTTACATAGGGGAAGAGACCCAGTACTTC,.,TRBJ2-5,TRBV2,14,.
CASTPTGLDTGELFF,TGCGCCAGCACGCCGACAGGGCTGGACACCGGGGAGCTGTTTTTT,TRBD1,TRBJ2-2,TRBV5-1,15,.
CASSLGGRGNTEAFF,TGTGCCAGCAGCTTAGGCGGCAGGGGTAACACTGAAGCTTTCTTT,.,TRBJ1-1,TRBV7-6,15,.
CASSGTRTGTFFYNSPLHF,TGTGCCAGCAGTGGGACCCGGACAGGGACTTTTTTCTATAATTCACCCCTCCACTTT,TRBD1,TRBJ1-6,TRBV27,19,.
CASSYSLSGRAQTQYF,TGTGCCAGCAGTTACTCTTTAAGCGGGAGGGCCCAGACCCAGTACTTC,TRBD2,TRBJ2-5,TRBV6-5,16,.
CASSSQVGRQTGELFF,TGTGCCAGCAGCTCCCAAGTCGGGAGGCAGACCGGGGAGCTGTTTTTT,TRBD2,TRBJ2-2,TRBV5-4,16,.
CASSPGAKNIQYF,TGTGCCAGCTCACCGGGGGCCAAAAACATTCAGTACTTC,.,TRBJ2-4,TRBV18,13,.
CASSQVLTNTGELFF,TGTGCCAGCAGCCAAGTACTGACGAACACCGGGGAGCTGTTTTTT,.,TRBJ2-2,TRBV4-2,15,.
CASSGLAGPPSYEQYF,TGTGCCAGCAGCGGACTAGCGGGGCCCCCCTCCTACGAGCAGTACTTC,TRBD2,TRBJ2-7,TRBV2,16,.
CASSLLLAGGPRSSYEQYF,TGTGCCAGCAGTTTATTGCTAGCGGGAGGGCCCAGGAGCTCCTACGAGCAGTACTTC,TRBD2,TRBJ2-7,TRBV28,19,.
CASNERQTGELFF,TGTGCCAGCAACGAGAGACAGACCGGGGAGCTGTTTTTT,.,TRBJ2-2,TRBV6-1,13,.
CASSWTGGASGANVLTF,TGTGCCAGCAGCTGGACAGGGGGCGCCTCTGGGGCCAACGTCCTGACTTTC,TRBD1,TRBJ2-6,TRBV7-8,17,.
CAARGGQGVGELFF,TGTGCCGCACGGGGGGGACAGGGGGTCGGGGAGCTGTTTTTT,TRBD1,TRBJ2-2,TRBV28,14,once
CASSLGGAGELFF,TGTGCCAGCAGTTTAGGAGGCGCCGGGGAGCTGTTTTTT,.,TRBJ2-2,TRBV6-6,13,.
CASSLSLTGADTQYF,TGTGCCAGCAGCTTATCGCTTACCGGGGCAGATACGCAGTATTTT,.,TRBJ2-3,TRBV11-2,15,.